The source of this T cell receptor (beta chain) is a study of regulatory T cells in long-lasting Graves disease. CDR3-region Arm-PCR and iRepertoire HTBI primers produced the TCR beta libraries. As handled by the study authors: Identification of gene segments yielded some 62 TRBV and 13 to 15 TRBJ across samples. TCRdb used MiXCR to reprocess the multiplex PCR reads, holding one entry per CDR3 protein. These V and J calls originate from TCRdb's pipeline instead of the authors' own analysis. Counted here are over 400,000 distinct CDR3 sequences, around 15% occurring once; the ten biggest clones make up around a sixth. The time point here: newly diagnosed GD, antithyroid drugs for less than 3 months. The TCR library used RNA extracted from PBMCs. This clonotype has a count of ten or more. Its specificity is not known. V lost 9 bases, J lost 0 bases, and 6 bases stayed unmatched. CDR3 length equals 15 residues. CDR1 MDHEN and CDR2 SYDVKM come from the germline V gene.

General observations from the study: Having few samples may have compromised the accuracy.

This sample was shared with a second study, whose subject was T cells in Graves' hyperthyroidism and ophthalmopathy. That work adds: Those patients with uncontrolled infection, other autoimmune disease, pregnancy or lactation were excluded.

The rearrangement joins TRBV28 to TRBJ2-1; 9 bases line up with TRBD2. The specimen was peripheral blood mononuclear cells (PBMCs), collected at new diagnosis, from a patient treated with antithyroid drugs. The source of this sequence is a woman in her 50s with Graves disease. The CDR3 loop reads CASYTTSGSYNEQFF. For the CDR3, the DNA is TGTGCCAGTTACACGACTAGCGGCTCCTACAATGAGCAGTTCTTC.